This T cell receptor (beta chain) was recorded in a study of T-cell reconstitution after alpha-beta-depleted transplantation in children. General observations from the study: The authors attributed T-cell counts and diversity one year after transplant mostly to newly produced T cells.

A note on this clonotype: The antigen is not known.

During its preparation, the TCRbeta library received unique molecular identifiers. TCRdb reanalysed the PCR reads using MiXCR and keeps one entry per CDR3 protein. Of just over 950,000 distinct CDR3 sequences in the sample, less than 30% were seen once. The CDR3 totals 13 residues. The germline V and J ends were trimmed by 7 bases and 2 bases, with 9 bases remaining between them. Germline V CDR1 and CDR2: SNHLY, FYNNEI. The clonotype was recovered from a boy under three years old who had a stem cell transplant for SCID, so the T cells may come from the graft donor. Sequencing used PBMCs, mostly from graft donor cells, obtained 360 days after TCRalphabeta/CD19-depleted stem cell transplant. The chain has TRBV2 and TRBJ1-5; D ambiguous. CDR3 nucleotide sequence: TGTGCCAGCATGATTAATGGCAATCAGCCCCAGCATTTT. Translation: CASMINGNQPQHF.